The 4 T cell receptor beta chains below all came from one sample that was sequenced in a study of shared clonotypes between healthy human individuals. Profiling relied on immunoSEQ multiplex PCR, and the TCRdb table lists in-frame clones only, not all of them. The sample lists hundreds of thousands of clones, roughly 95% occurring once. Positive CCR7 selection of CD45RO-negative cells yielded the naive CD8 cells, and terminally differentiated effector memory CD45RA+ cells were excluded. Sequenced: naive CD8+ T cells sorted from blood. These receptors all come from a woman in her thirties in good health.

The chain carries TRBV9 and TRBJ1-5; D is ambiguous. In germline, CDR1 is SGDLS, CDR2 YYNGEE. The CDR3 loop spans 13 amino acids. V was clipped by 0 bases and J by 6 bases, with 7 bases between them. The CDR3 is CASSVEVGQPQHF. The CDR3, as DNA: TGTGCCAGCAGCGTAGAAGTAGGTCAGCCCCAGCATTTT.

In its sample, this clone was seen once. The genes are TRBV5-1 and TRBJ2-5; D unclear. Trimming took off 1 base at V and 1 base at J, with 11 bases between the two ends. This CDR3 has 15 amino acids. Per the germline V gene, CDR1 is SGHRS and CDR2 is YFSETQ. The CDR3, as DNA: TGCGCCAGCAGCTTGCCGGCAGCCCTCCAAGAGACCCAGTACTTC. Amino acid sequence: CASSLPAALQETQYF.

This clone was detected once. The J gene is TRBJ2-1, the V gene TRBV11-3, with a weak D call TRBD2 (6 bases). CDR3 length: 16 residues. The V and J ends lost 8 bases and 5 bases respectively, with 22 bases between them. Germline values: CDR1 SGHNT, CDR2 YENEEA. In DNA, the CDR3 is TGTGCCAGCTCTATAGGGGTTAGCGGTAGAGACAATGAGCAGTTCTTC. It codes for CASSIGVSGRDNEQFF.

The V gene is TRBV28, the J gene TRBJ2-3; D call uncertain. V was clipped by 4 bases and J by 6 bases, with 11 bases between them. Germline V lookup: CDR1 MDHEN, CDR2 SYDVKM. The CDR3 length is 13 residues. CDR3 sequence (DNA): TGTGCCAGCAGTTCCGATGAGCGCGATACGCAGTATTTT. Its protein product is CASSSDERDTQYF.